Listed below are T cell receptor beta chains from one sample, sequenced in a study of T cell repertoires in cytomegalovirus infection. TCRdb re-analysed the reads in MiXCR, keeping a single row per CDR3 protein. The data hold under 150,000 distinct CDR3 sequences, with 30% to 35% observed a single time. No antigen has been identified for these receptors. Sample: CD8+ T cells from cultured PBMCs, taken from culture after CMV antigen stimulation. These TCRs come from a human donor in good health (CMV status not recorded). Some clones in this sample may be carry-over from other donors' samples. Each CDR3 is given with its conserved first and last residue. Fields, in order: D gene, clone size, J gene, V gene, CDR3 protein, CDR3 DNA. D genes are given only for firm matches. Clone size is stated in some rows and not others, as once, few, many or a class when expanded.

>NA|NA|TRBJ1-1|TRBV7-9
CASSLAYSHLEAFF
TGTGCCAGCAGCTTAGCGTACAGCCACCTCGAGGCTTTCTTT
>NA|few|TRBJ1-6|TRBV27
CASSLFGSSYNSPLHF
TGTGCCAGCAGTTTATTCGGTAGCTCCTATAATTCACCCCTCCACTTT
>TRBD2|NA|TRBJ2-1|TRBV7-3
CASSFDVTSGGSYNEQFF
TGTGCCAGCAGCTTCGACGTGACTAGCGGGGGCTCCTACAATGAGCAGTTCTTC
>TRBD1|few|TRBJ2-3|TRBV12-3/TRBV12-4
CASSLDKGGVTDTQYF
TGTGCCAGCAGTTTGGATAAAGGGGGCGTCACAGATACGCAGTATTTT
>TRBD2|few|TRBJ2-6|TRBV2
CASSEEGGSGANVLTF
TGTGCCAGCAGTGAGGAGGGAGGGTCTGGGGCCAACGTCCTGACTTTC
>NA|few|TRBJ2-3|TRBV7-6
CASSFRASTDTQYF
TGTGCCAGCAGCTTCCGGGCTTCCACAGATACGCAGTATTTT
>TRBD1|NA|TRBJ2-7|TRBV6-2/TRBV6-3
CASSYAGQAYEQYF
TGTGCCAGCAGTTACGCCGGACAGGCCTACGAGCAGTACTTC
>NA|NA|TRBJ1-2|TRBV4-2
CASSPRRAGQESYTF
TGTGCCAGCAGTCCTAGACGGGCAGGGCAGGAAAGCTACACCTTC
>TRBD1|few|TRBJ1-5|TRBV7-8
CASSLDAGGGNQPQHF
TGTGCCAGCAGCTTAGACGCAGGGGGAGGCAATCAGCCCCAGCATTTT
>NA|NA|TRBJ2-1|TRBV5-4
CASTPSGNEQFF
TGTGCCAGCACCCCGAGCGGGAATGAGCAGTTCTTC
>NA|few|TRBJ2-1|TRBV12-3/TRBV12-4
CASSTGYNEQFF
TGTGCCAGCTCTACAGGCTACAATGAGCAGTTCTTC
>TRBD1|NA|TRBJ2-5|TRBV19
CASSSQGADQETQYF
TGTGCCAGTAGCTCACAGGGGGCGGACCAAGAGACCCAGTACTTC
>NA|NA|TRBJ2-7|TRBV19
CASSIRPKAYEQYF
TGTGCCAGTAGTATTCGTCCGAAGGCCTACGAGCAGTACTTC
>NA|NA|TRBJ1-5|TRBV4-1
CASSQNVDQPQHF
TGCGCCAGCAGCCAGAACGTGGATCAGCCCCAGCATTTT
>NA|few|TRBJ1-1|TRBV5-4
CATQPRGSRMNTEAFF
TGTGCCACCCAGCCCAGGGGCTCGCGCATGAACACTGAAGCTTTCTTT
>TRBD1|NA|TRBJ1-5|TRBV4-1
CASSLGQGADQPQHF
TGCGCCAGCAGTCTCGGACAGGGGGCCGATCAGCCCCAGCATTTT
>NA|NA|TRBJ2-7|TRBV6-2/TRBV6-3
CASSEWAAGEQYF
TGTGCCAGCAGCGAATGGGCCGCGGGAGAGCAGTACTTC
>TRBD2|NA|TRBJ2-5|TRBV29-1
CSVGLEFETQYF
TGCAGCGTGGGACTAGAATTTGAGACCCAGTACTTC
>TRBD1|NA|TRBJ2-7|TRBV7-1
CASSTTGGPDTYEQYF
TGTGCCAGCAGCACCACAGGGGGCCCTGATACCTACGAGCAGTACTTC
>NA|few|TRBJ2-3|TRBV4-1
CASSQIIGAGDTQYF
TGCGCCAGCAGCCAAATCATCGGGGCGGGAGATACGCAGTATTTT
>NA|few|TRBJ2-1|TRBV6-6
CASGGGSTYNEQFF
TGTGCCAGCGGGGGTGGAAGTACCTACAATGAGCAGTTCTTC
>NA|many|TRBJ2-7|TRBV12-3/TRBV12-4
CASSFIIEPQPYEQYF
TGTGCCAGCAGTTTCATAATTGAGCCACAGCCCTACGAGCAGTACTTC
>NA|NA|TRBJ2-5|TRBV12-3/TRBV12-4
CASSFGRGRETQYF
TGTGCCAGCAGTTTCGGAAGAGGGAGAGAGACCCAGTACTTC
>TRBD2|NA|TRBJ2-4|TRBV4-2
CASSQDPASGSDIQYF
TGTGCCAGCAGCCAAGATCCGGCTAGCGGGTCGGACATTCAGTACTTC
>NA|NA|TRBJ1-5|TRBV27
CASSSKNSNQPQHF
TGTGCCAGCAGTTCAAAAAATAGCAATCAGCCCCAGCATTTT
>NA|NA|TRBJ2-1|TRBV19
CASRSDRSDEQFF
TGTGCCAGTAGATCGGACAGATCCGATGAGCAGTTCTTC
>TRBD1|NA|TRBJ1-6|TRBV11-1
CASSLAFRDRSNSPLHF
TGTGCCAGCAGCTTAGCGTTCCGGGACAGAAGTAATTCACCCCTCCACTTT
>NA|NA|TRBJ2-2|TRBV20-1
CSAAEGGGGELFF
TGCAGTGCTGCAGAGGGGGGCGGCGGGGAGCTGTTTTTT
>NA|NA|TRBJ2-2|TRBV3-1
CASSQRQVGGGERGLFF
TGTGCCAGCAGCCAACGACAAGTGGGAGGAGGCGAGAGGGGGCTGTTTTTT
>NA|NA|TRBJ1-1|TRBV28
CASSLRQMNTEAFF
TGTGCCAGCAGTTTGAGACAGATGAACACTGAAGCTTTCTTT
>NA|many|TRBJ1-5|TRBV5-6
CASSSNGQYSRPQHF
TGTGCCAGCAGTTCCAATGGACAGTACTCTCGGCCCCAGCATTTT
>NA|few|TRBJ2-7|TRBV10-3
CAISVRDEQYF
TGTGCCATCAGTGTAAGGGACGAGCAGTACTTC
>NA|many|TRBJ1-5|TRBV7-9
CASSPPGDQPQHF
TGTGCCAGCAGCCCCCCAGGGGATCAGCCCCAGCATTTT
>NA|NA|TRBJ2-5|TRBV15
CATSRDYREQETQYF
TGTGCCACCAGCAGAGATTACAGGGAGCAAGAGACCCAGTACTTC
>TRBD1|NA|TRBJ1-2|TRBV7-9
CASSSQGFHLRGYGYTF
TGTGCCAGCAGCTCACAGGGGTTTCATCTACGGGGTTATGGCTACACCTTC
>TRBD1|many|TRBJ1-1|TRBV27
CASSLQFTGERTEAFF
TGTGCCAGCAGTTTGCAATTTACAGGGGAACGCACTGAAGCTTTCTTT
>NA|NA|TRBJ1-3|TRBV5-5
CASRRDGNTIYF
TGTGCCAGCCGGCGCGATGGAAACACCATATATTTT
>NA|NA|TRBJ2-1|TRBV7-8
CASRREYNEQFF
TGTGCCAGCAGGAGGGAATACAATGAGCAGTTCTTC
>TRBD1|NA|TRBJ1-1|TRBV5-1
CASRGQGASEAFF
TGCGCCAGCAGGGGACAGGGCGCCTCTGAAGCTTTCTTT
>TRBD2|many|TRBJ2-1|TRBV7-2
CASSLRLAEYNEQFF
TGTGCCAGCAGCTTAAGGCTAGCGGAATACAATGAGCAGTTCTTC
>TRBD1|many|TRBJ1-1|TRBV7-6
CASSLATGANTEAFF
TGTGCCAGCAGCTTAGCAACAGGGGCGAACACTGAAGCTTTCTTT
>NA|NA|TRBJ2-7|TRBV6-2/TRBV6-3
CASSYSIPGFVGYYEQYF
TGTGCCAGCAGTTACTCGATTCCAGGTTTCGTCGGATACTACGAGCAGTACTTC
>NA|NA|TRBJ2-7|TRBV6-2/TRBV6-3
CASSSPPGSGDSYEQYF
TGTGCCAGCAGCTCACCCCCCGGCAGCGGCGACTCCTACGAGCAGTACTTC
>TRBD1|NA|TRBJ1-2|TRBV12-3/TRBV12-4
CASSPRQGVIGYTF
TGTGCCAGCAGTCCTCGTCAGGGGGTTATCGGCTACACCTTC
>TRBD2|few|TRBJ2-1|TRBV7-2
CASSNGGVDEQFF
TGTGCCAGCAGCAATGGGGGGGTCGATGAGCAGTTCTTC
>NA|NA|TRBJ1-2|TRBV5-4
CASSLGTGGNLWSYTF
TGTGCCAGCAGCTTGGGAACTGGGGGCAACCTATGGAGCTACACCTTC
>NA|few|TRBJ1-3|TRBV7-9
CASSPQSGQDSGNTIYF
TGTGCCAGCAGCCCCCAAAGTGGGCAGGACTCTGGAAACACCATATATTTT
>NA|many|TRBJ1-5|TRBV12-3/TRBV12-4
CASSFTGYSNQPQHF
TGTGCCAGCAGTTTTACAGGGTATAGCAATCAGCCCCAGCATTTT
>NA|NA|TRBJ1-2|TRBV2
CASSELQGIDGYTF
TGTGCCAGCAGTGAGCTCCAGGGAATAGATGGCTACACCTTC
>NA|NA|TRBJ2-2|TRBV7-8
CASSLKGWGGELFF
TGTGCCAGCAGCTTAAAGGGGTGGGGCGGGGAGCTGTTTTTT
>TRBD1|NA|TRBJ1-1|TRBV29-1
CSVTDRGLRTEAFF
TGCAGCGTGACAGACAGGGGGCTTCGCACTGAAGCTTTCTTT
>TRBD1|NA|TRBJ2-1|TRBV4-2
CASSQMTGDPEQFF
TGTGCCAGCAGCCAAATGACAGGGGATCCTGAGCAGTTCTTC
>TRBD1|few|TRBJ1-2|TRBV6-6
CASSTTGAEGYTF
TGTGCCAGCAGTACTACAGGGGCGGAAGGCTACACCTTC
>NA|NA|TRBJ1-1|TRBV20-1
CSARDRWKNTEAFF
TGCAGTGCTAGAGATCGGTGGAAGAACACTGAAGCTTTCTTT
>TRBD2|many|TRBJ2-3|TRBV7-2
CASSLDLAGVSRDTQYF
TGTGCCAGCAGCTTAGATCTAGCGGGGGTCTCCAGGGATACGCAGTATTTT